The 11 T cell receptor beta chains below all came from one sample that was sequenced in a study of T cells in Graves' hyperthyroidism and ophthalmopathy. The investigators amplified TCR beta CDR3 regions from RNA transcripts. HTBI primers drove first-round RT-PCR of the TCR CDR3. TCRdb re-analysed the multiplex PCR reads in MiXCR, keeping a single row per CDR3 protein. The sample records 250,000 to 300,000 distinct CDR3 sequences, about 15% being singletons. Sequenced input: blood. All receptors come from a woman aged 45-60 years with Graves' hyperthyroidism that later progressed to Graves' ophthalmopathy.

This clonotype was observed many times. The rearrangement uses TRBV5-1 and TRBJ1-4; TRBD1 agrees at 8 bases. Trimming removed 4 bases from V and 4 bases from J; junction bases left unmatched: 9. Germline V gives CDR1 SGHRS, CDR2 YFSETQ. CDR3 length: 16 residues. CDR3: CASSLWDRRNNEKLFF. The CDR3 DNA follows: TGCGCCAGCAGCCTTTGGGACAGGCGCAATAATGAAAAACTGTTTTTT.

This clonotype was recorded at least ten times. The chain links TRBV7-3 to TRBJ2-1; no definite D call. Trimming took off 5 bases at V and 0 bases at J, with 14 bases between the two ends. Germline lookup yields CDR1 SGHTA and CDR2 FQGTGA. This CDR3 is 16 amino acids long. The CDR3 is CASSPGSSRSYNEQFF. CDR3 nucleotides: TGTGCCAGCAGCCCGGGTAGCTCTCGCTCCTACAATGAGCAGTTCTTC.

This clonotype was seen many times. This chain links TRBV24-1 with TRBJ1-5; no firm D call. The CDR3 is made up of 15 amino acids. The germline gives CDR1 KGHDR, CDR2 SFDVKD. The ends were cut back, 4 bases at V and 0 bases at J, with 9 bases in the middle. CDR3 residues: CATSETTNSNQPQHF. The DNA for the CDR3 is TGTGCCACCAGTGAAACAACGAATAGCAATCAGCCCCAGCATTTT.

With respect to this clonotype: This may stem from a read error, because a much larger clone lies one nucleotide away. V usage is TRBV7-3 and J usage is TRBJ2-2; D is ambiguous. The CDR3 is made up of 14 amino acids. In germline, CDR1 is SGHTA, CDR2 FQGTGA. As DNA, the CDR3 is TGTGCCAGCAACTTAGCTCCGAACACCGGGGAGCTGTTTTTT. This sequence encodes CASNLAPNTGELFF.

Remarks on this clonotype: This may arise from a read error, as a much more abundant clone is one base away. The chain joins TRBV2 to TRBJ2-7, with no clear D. The CDR3 sequence is 13 residues long. With 4 bases removed from V and 6 bases from J, the gap between germline ends came to 13 bases. Germline CDR1 SNHLY, CDR2 FYNNEI. The CDR3 loop reads CASSVGSFGEQYF. Here the CDR3 DNA reads TGTGCCAGCAGTGTTGGGTCCTTCGGCGAGCAGTACTTC.

The chain carries TRBV2 and TRBJ1-1, with D uncertain. CDR1 is SNHLY and CDR2 is FYNNEI in the germline V gene. CDR3 size: 15 residues. Trimming left V 7 bases short and J 1 base short, with 16 bases between. CDR3 amino acids: CASTRLQIGNTEAFF. In nucleotides, the CDR3 is TGTGCCAGCACCCGACTCCAAATCGGGAACACTGAAGCTTTCTTT.

Of note for this clonotype: At one end the junction does not follow the germline gene, possibly because of a read error. This rearrangement joins TRBV7-7 to TRBJ2-5; 7 nucleotides align to TRBD2. The CDR3 loop spans 15 amino acids. In germline, CDR1 is SSHAT, CDR2 FNYEAQ (reference sequence). The chain's CDR3 is CASTGGNGQQETQYF. The CDR3 DNA follows: TGTGCTAGCACGGGGGGTAATGGGCAGCAAGAGACCCAGTACTTC.

This clonotype was found a few times. The rearrangement links TRBV4-1 to TRBJ2-1; TRBD2 agrees at 9 bases. The length of the CDR3 is 16 residues. V was clipped by 1 base and J by 6 bases; unmatched bases: 7. Germline V CDR1 and CDR2: MGHRA, YSYEKL. The CDR3 DNA reads TGCGCCAGCAGCCAAGTGTCCGGGACTAGCTTCAATGAGCAGTTCTTC. It yields the protein CASSQVSGTSFNEQFF.

At least ten counts were recorded for this clonotype. The J gene is TRBJ1-1, the V gene TRBV28, with a tentative D call TRBD1 (6 bases). Trimming took off 6 bases at V and 0 bases at J, with 11 bases between the two ends. Germline CDR1 MDHEN, CDR2 SYDVKM. CDR3 length: 14 residues. The CDR3 nucleotides are TGTGCCAGCAGGGGCGGACAGCTGAACACTGAAGCTTTCTTT. It yields the protein CASRGGQLNTEAFF.

This clonotype has ten or more counts. CDR3 loop: CASSLSRGEGTWNGYTF. CDR3 nucleotide sequence: TGTGCCAGCAGTTTATCGAGGGGCGAGGGAACCTGGAATGGCTACACCTTC. The chain links TRBV27 to TRBJ1-2, with a possible D match to TRBD1 (5 bases). The ends were cut back, 0 bases at V and 6 bases at J, with 20 bases in the middle. CDR3 length: 17 residues. Germline values: CDR1 MNHEY, CDR2 SMNVEV (reference sequence).

Ten or more counts support this clonotype. The V call is TRBV24-1, the J call TRBJ2-5, with 10 bases that match TRBD1. The CDR3 sequence is 16 residues long. From germline, CDR1 is KGHDR and CDR2 SFDVKD. Trimming removed 0 bases from V and 5 bases from J; junction bases left unmatched: 5. CDR3: CATSDLPGTGAETQYF. In nucleotides, the CDR3 is TGTGCCACCAGTGATTTGCCGGGGACAGGGGCGGAGACCCAGTACTTC.